This TCR beta chain was profiled in a study of OX40 agonist ivuxolimab in advanced cancers. Study at large: Patients were treated with intravenous ivuxolimab, dosed at 0.01 to 10 mg/kg and infused every 2 weeks.

Sequencing was performed with immunoSEQ multiplex PCR; in TCRdb, only in-frame clones are kept and a portion is missing. The sample yields some 60,000 clones, approximately 86% seen once. Germline V gene lookup returns CDR1 SGHNT and CDR2 YYREEE (reference sequence). V was pared by 6 bases and J by 4 bases, with 2 bases of the junction left unmatched. The CDR3 totals 15 residues. The rearrangement uses TRBV5-4 and TRBJ2-2; 14 bases agree with TRBD2. Material: CD4+ or CD8+ T cells sorted from blood, obtained in a trial of the OX40 agonist ivuxolimab. The TCR was taken from an adult with an advanced solid tumor such as melanoma, head and neck, liver or kidney cancer. CDR3 nucleotides: TGTGCCAGCACGGGGACTAGCGGGGGCACCGGGGAGCTGTTTTTT. Its translation: CASTGTSGGTGELFF.